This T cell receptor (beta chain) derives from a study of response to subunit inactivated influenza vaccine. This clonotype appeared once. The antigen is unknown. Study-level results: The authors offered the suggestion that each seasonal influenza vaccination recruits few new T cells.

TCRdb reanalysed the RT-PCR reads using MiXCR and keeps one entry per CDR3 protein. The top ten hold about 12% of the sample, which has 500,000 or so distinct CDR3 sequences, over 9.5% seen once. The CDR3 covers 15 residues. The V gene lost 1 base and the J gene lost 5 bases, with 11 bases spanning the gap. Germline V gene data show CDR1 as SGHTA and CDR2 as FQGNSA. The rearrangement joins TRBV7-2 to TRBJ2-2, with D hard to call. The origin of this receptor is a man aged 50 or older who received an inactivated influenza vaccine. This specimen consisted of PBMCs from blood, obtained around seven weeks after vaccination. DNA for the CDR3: TGTGCCAGCAGCTTAGGTGGGCAGAGGACCGGGGAGCTGTTTTTT. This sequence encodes CASSLGGQRTGELFF.